The TCR beta chain under discussion was sequenced for a study of blood T cell repertoires in COVID-19. For the study at large: Italy, Spain and the United States were the sources of the convalescent and acute COVID-19 samples.

Study processing details: Nucleated cell counts were estimated from reference gene primer amplification. This table comes from immunoSEQ multiplex PCR, and its TCRdb copy is limited to in-frame clones, with some not included. Clone size and the V and J calls come from that table; the DNA yielded D and trimming. The sample yields approximately 470,000 clones, 75% to 90% seen once. Looked up from germline, CDR1 is MNHEY and CDR2 is SMNVEV (reference sequence). The CDR3 runs to 15 residues. Losses at the gene ends were 5 bases for V and 7 bases for J; bases not matched to a gene: 9. The TCR sequence derives from a human donor in a cohort sampled during active COVID-19. The chain links TRBV27 to TRBJ1-4, with 8 bases fitting TRBD1. Sequencing used peripheral blood. In DNA, the CDR3 is TGTGCCAGCAGTCTACGACAGGGGTTATTTGAAAAACTGTTTTTT. It is translated as CASSLRQGLFEKLFF.